This T cell receptor beta chain is from a study of blood T cell repertoires in COVID-19. Germline V CDR1 and CDR2: MNHNS, SASEGT. The CDR3 is 17 residues long. The junction had 8 bases not matched to a gene; V was cut back by 2 bases and J by 7 bases. TCRdb keeps only in-frame clones here, not all; method: immunoSEQ multiplex PCR. The sample contains some 170,000 clones, roughly 87% of which appear only once. Sequencing was performed on peripheral blood. The TCR originated in a woman in her fifties or sixties with acute or convalescent COVID-19. V is TRBV6-1 and J is TRBJ2-1; TRBD2 aligns across 13 bases. CDR3 bases: TGTGCCAGCAGTGAATTGGGACTAGCGGGGAGTCGGAATGAGCAGTTCTTC. It codes for CASSELGLAGSRNEQFF.